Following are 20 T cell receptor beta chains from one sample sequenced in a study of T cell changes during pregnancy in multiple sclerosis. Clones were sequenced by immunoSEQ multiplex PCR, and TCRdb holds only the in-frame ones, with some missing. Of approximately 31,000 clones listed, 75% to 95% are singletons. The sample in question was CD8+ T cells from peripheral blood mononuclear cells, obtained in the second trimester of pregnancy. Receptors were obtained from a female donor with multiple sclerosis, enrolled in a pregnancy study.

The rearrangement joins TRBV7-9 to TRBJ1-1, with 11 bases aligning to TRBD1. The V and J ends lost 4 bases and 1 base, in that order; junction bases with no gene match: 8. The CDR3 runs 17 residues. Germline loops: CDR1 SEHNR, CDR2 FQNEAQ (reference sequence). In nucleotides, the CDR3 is TGTGCCAGCAGCTGGGTCAGGACAGGGGGCAGGAACACTGAAGCTTTCTTT. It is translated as CASSWVRTGGRNTEAFF.

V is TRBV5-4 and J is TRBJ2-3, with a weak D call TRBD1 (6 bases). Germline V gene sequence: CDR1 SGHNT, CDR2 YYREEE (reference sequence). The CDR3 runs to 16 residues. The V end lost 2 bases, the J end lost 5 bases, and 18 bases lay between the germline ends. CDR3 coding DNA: TGTGCCAGCAGCTTTGGGGGCCTACCTTCAGGAGATACGCAGTATTTT. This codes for CASSFGGLPSGDTQYF.

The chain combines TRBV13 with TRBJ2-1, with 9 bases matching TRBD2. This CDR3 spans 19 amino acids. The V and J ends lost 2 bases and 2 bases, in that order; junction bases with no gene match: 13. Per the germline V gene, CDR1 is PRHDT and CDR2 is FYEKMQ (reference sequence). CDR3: CASSLLASGALVTYNEQFF. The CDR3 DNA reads TGTGCCAGCAGCTTACTCGCTAGCGGGGCCCTGGTGACCTACAATGAGCAGTTCTTC.

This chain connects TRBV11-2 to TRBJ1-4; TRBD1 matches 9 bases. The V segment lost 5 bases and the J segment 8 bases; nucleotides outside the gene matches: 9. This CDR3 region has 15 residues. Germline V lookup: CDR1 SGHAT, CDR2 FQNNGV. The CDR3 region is CASSRSQGASEKLFF. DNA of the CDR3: TGTGCCAGCAGCAGGTCACAGGGGGCATCGGAAAAACTGTTTTTT.

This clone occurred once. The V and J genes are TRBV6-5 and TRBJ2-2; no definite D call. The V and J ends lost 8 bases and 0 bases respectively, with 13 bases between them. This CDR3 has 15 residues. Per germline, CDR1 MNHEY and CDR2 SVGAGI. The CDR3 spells CASAVLGTNTGELFF. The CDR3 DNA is TGTGCCAGCGCGGTTCTCGGCACGAACACCGGGGAGCTGTTTTTT.

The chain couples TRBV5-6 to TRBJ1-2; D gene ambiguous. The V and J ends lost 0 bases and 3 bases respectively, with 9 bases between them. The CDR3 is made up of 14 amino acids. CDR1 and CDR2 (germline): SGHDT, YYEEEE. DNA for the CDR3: TGTGCCAGCAGCTTGGCTATCCAGGACTATGGCTACACCTTC. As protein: CASSLAIQDYGYTF.

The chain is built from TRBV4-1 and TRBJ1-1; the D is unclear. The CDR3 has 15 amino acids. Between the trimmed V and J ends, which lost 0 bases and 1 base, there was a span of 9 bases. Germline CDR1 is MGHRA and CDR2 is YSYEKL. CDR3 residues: CASSQDEYRNTEAFF. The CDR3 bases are TGCGCCAGCAGCCAAGATGAGTATAGGAACACTGAAGCTTTCTTT.

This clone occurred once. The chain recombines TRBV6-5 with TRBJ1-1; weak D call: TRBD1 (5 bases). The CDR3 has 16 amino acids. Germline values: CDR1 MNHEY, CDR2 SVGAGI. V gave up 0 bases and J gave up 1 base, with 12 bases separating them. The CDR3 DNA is TGTGCCAGCAGTTACTCGAGTAGGGGCCGGAACACTGAAGCTTTCTTT. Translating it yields CASSYSSRGRNTEAFF.

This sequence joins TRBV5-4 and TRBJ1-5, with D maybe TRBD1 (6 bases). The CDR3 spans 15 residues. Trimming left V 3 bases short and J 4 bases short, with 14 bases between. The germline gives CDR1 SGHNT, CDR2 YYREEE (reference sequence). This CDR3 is CASSSSDSTNQPQHF. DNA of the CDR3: TGTGCCAGCAGCTCATCGGACAGCACGAATCAGCCCCAGCATTTT.

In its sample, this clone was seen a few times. CDR3 sequence reads: CASSWWGTHYEQYF. The CDR3 nucleotides are TGTGCCAGCAGCTGGTGGGGGACACACTACGAGCAGTACTTC. The J gene is TRBJ2-7, the V gene TRBV5-4; a possible D gene is TRBD1 (6 bases). Trimming pared 3 bases from V and 3 bases from J, leaving 13 bases between. CDR3 length equals 14 residues. From germline, CDR1 is SGHNT and CDR2 YYREEE (reference sequence).

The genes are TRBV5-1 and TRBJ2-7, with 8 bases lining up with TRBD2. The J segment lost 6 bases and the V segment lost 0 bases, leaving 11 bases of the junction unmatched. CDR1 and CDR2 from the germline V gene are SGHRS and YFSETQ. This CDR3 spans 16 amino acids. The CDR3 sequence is CASSLVGSGTLFEQYF. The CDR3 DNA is TGCGCCAGCAGCTTGGTTGGTAGCGGGACCCTTTTCGAGCAGTACTTC.

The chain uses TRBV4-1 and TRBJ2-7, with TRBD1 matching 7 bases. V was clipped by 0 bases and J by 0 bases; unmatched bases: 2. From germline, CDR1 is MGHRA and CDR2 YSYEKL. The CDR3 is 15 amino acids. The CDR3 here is CASSQERGLSYEQYF. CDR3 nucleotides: TGCGCCAGCAGCCAAGAGAGGGGGCTCTCCTACGAGCAGTACTTC.

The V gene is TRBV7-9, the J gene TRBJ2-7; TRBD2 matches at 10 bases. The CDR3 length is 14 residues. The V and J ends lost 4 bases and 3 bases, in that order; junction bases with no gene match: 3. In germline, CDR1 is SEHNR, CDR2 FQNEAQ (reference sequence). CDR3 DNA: TGTGCCAGCAGCTCTAGCGGGGGAAACTACGAGCAGTACTTC. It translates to CASSSSGGNYEQYF. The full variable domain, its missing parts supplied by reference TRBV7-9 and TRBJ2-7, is DTGVSQNPRHKITKRGQNVTFRCDPISEHNRLYWYRQTLGQGPEFLTYFQNEAQLEKSRLLSDRFSAERPKGSFSTLEIQRTEQGDSAMYLCASSSSGGNYEQYFGPGTRLTVT.

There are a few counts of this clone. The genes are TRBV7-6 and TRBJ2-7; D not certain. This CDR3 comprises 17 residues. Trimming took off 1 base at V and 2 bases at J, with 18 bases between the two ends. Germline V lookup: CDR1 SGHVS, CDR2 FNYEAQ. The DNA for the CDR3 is TGTGCCAGCAGCTTAGAGGTGTGGCGGCAGACCCCCTACGAGCAGTACTTC. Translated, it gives CASSLEVWRQTPYEQYF.

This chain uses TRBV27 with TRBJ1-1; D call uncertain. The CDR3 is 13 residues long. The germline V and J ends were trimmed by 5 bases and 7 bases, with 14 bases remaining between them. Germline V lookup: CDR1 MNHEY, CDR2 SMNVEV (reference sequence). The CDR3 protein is CASSNTPLVEAFF. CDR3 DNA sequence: TGTGCCAGCAGTAACACCCCCCTTGTTGAAGCTTTCTTT.

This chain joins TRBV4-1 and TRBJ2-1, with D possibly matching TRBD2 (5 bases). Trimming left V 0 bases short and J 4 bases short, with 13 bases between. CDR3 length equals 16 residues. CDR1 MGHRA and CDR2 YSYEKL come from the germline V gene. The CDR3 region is CASSQDRTGTYNEQFF. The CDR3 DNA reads TGCGCCAGCAGCCAAGATAGGACGGGAACTTACAATGAGCAGTTCTTC.

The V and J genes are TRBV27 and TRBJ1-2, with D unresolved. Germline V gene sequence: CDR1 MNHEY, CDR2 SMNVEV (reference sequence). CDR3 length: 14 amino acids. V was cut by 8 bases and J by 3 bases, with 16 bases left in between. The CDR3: CASGSGSAHYGYTF. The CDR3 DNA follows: TGTGCCAGCGGTAGCGGTAGTGCGCACTATGGCTACACCTTC.

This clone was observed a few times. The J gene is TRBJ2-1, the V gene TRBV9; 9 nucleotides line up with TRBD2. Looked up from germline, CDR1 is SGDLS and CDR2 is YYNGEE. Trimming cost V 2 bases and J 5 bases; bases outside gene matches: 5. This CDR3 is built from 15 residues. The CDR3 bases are TGTGCCAGCAGCGTTAGCGGGAGTTCAAACAATGAGCAGTTCTTC. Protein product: CASSVSGSSNNEQFF.

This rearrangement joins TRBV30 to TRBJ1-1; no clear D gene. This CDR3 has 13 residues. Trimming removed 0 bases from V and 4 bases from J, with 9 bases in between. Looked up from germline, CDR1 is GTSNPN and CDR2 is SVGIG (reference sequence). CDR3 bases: TGTGCCTGGAGTGTAACGGTGAGCACTGAAGCTTTCTTT. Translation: CAWSVTVSTEAFF.

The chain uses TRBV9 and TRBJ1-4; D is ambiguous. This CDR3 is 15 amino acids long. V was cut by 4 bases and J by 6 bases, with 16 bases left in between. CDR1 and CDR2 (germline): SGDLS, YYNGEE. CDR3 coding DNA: TGTGCCAGCAGCTCCCGGGATAAAAATTATGAAAAACTGTTTTTT. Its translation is CASSSRDKNYEKLFF. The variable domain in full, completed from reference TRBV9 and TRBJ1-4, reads DSGVTQTPKHLITATGQRVTLRCSPRSGDLSVYWYQQSLDQGLQFLIQYYNGEERAKGNILERFSAQQFPDLHSELNLSSLELGDSALYFCASSSRDKNYEKLFFGSGTQLSVL.